The TCR beta chain described here comes from a study of OX40 agonist ivuxolimab in advanced cancers. V gave up 0 bases and J gave up 4 bases, with 16 bases separating them. The germline gives CDR1 SGHRS, CDR2 YFSETQ. The CDR3 has 16 amino acids. Libraries were prepared by immunoSEQ multiplex PCR; TCRdb keeps only in-frame clonotypes and omits some of them. This table holds about 100,000 clones, about 91% found once. The V and J genes are TRBV5-1 and TRBJ2-5; D assignment may be TRBD1 or TRBD2 (5 bases each). The sample consisted of CD4+ or CD8+ T cells sorted from blood, taken in a trial of the OX40 agonist ivuxolimab. This receptor was obtained from an adult with an advanced solid tumor such as melanoma, head and neck, liver or kidney cancer. The CDR3 spells CASSLAGTARGETQYF. Written as DNA, the CDR3 is TGCGCCAGCAGCTTGGCCGGGACGGCGAGGGGAGAGACCCAGTACTTC.